The present T cell receptor (beta chain) was sequenced within a study of CD8+ T cells in alopecia areata. Study at large: Oral tofacitinib, 5 to 10 mg twice daily, was given in an open-label trial.

It was cDNA, reverse transcribed from extracted RNA, that served as the sequencing template. TCRdb keeps only in-frame clones here, not all; method: immunoSEQ multiplex PCR. This sample has about 210,000 clones, with approximately 40% found just once. Described treatment: oral pan-JAK inhibitor, 5-10 mg twice daily. Lesional scalp tissue (obtained by punch biopsy) and peripheral blood were collected from alopecia areata patients. Researchers picked out CD4+ and CD8+ T cells from PBMCs by sorting. The CDR3 consists of 14 residues. V lost 0 bases and J lost 1, with 7 bases in between. CDR1 and CDR2 from the germline V gene are SGHRS and YFSETQ.

The chain recombines TRBV5-1 with TRBJ1-1; the D is unclear. This clonotype was obtained from a human donor with alopecia areata. The sequencing here drew on CD4+ T cells sorted from blood, taken at roughly week 36, from a patient treated with tofacitinib. CDR3 nucleotides: TGCGCCAGCAGCTTGGAGGGCAGGAACACTGAAGCTTTCTTT. This sequence encodes CASSLEGRNTEAFF.